Given below is one TCR beta chain in context. Sequenced by immunoSEQ multiplex PCR; TCRdb stores in-frame clones only, minus some. The profile shows roughly 160,000 clones, more than 65% of them singletons. The trim removed 6 bases at V and 2 bases at J, leaving 8 bases unmatched. The germline V gene encodes CDR1 SNHLY and CDR2 FYNNEI. The CDR3 is 15 amino acids. The data stem from a study of blood T cell repertoires in COVID-19. Individuals aged roughly 18 to 90 years were recruited from approximately 22 US areas. The sample comprised PBMCs or T cells enriched from blood (not recorded which). V usage is TRBV2 and J usage is TRBJ2-3; 7 bases are a match to TRBD2. This clonotype was sampled from a woman aged 40 to 50 with acute COVID-19. The CDR3 sequence: CASSETSSPTDTQYF. The DNA for the CDR3 is TGTGCCAGCAGCGAGACTAGCTCCCCCACAGATACGCAGTATTTT.